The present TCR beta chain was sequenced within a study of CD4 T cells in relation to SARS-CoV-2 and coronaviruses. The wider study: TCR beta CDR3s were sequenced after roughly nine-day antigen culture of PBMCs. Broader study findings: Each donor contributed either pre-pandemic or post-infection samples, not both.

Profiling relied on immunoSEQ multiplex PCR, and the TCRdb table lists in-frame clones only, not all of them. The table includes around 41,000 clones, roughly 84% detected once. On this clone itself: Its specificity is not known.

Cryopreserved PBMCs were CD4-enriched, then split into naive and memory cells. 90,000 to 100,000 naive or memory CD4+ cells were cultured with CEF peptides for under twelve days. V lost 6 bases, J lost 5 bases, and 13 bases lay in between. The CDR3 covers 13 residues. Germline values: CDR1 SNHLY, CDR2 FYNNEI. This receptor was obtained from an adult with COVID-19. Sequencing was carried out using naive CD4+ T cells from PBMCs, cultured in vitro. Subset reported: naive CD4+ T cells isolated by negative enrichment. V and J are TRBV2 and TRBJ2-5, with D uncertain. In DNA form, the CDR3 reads TGTGCCAGCAGGCGCAGTAGCAGGGAGACCCAGTACTTC. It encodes CASRRSSRETQYF. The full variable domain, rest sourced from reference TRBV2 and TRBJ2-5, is EPEVTQTPSHQVTQMGQEVILRCVPISNHLYFYWYRQILGQKVEFLVSFYNNEISEKSEIFDDQFSVERPDGSNFTLKIRSTKLEDSAMYFCASRRSSRETQYFGPGTRLLVL.